This paragraph covers one TCR beta chain sequence. The antigen is unknown. TCRdb reanalysed the 5' RACE reads using MiXCR and keeps one entry per CDR3 protein. The sample lists fewer than 250,000 distinct CDR3 sequences, roughly 27% seen once, with roughly 10% in the top ten. Germline CDR1 reads SGHVS; CDR2 reads FNYEAQ. This CDR3 contains 16 residues. With 4 bases clipped from V and 3 bases from J, the junction kept 10 bases outside the gene matches. These data come from a study of T-cell memory formation after mild COVID-19. Study-wide results and caveats: Certain responding clones were present in pre-infection memory, suggesting participation of cross-reactive memory. Whether day 37 second-wave clones are SARS-CoV-2-specific was not confirmed.

Sequenced: PBMCs or a T cell subset sorted from them (not recorded which). This TCR derives from an adult woman who had mild COVID-19 (a few samples of this study predate the infection). Cell type and time point are not known. V usage is TRBV7-6 and J usage is TRBJ2-7; 9 bases map to TRBD2. CDR3 bases: TGTGCCAGCAGCTCCCGCGCCGGGACTAGCCGCTACGAGCAGTACTTC. It encodes CASSSRAGTSRYEQYF.